The sequence of this T cell receptor beta chain was determined in a study of cytomegalovirus exposure and HLA in healthy donors. The PCR had 60 Vbeta and 13 Jbeta primers. In the source study's methods: Unique TCR beta chains numbered about 72 million in a later analysis, with roughly 10 million shared. Libraries were prepared by immunoSEQ multiplex PCR; TCRdb keeps only in-frame clonotypes and omits some of them. That table gives V, J and clone size, and the DNA gave D and trimming. The sample includes some 170,000 clones, 65% to 80% of them seen just once. About this clone: The antigen remains unidentified.

General observations from the study: 150 or so TCR beta chains were listed as cytomegalovirus-associated. Presence/absence analyses supposed approximately even sequencing depth among donors.

This CDR3 contains 14 residues. Trimming shortened V by 2 bases and J by 5 bases, and 10 bases separated the two germline ends. The germline V gene has CDR1 MNHNS and CDR2 SASEGT. V usage is TRBV6-1 and J usage is TRBJ2-1; tentative D call: TRBD1 (5 bases). The TCR originated in a young man in good health and CMV-seropositive. Sequencing was performed on PBMCs. CDR3: CASSEFDSDNEQFF. CDR3 in DNA: TGTGCCAGCAGTGAATTCGACAGTGACAATGAGCAGTTCTTC.